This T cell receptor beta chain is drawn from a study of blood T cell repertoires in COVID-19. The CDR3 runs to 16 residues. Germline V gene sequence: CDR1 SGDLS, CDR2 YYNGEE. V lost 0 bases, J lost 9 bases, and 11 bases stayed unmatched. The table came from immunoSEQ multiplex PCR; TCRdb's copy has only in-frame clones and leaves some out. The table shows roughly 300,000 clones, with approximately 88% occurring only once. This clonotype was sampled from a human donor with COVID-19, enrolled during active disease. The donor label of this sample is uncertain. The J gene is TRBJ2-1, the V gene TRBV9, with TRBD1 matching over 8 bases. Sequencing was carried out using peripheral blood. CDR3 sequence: CASSVGATQGVSEQFF. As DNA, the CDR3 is TGTGCCAGCAGCGTAGGAGCTACACAGGGGGTCTCTGAGCAGTTCTTC.